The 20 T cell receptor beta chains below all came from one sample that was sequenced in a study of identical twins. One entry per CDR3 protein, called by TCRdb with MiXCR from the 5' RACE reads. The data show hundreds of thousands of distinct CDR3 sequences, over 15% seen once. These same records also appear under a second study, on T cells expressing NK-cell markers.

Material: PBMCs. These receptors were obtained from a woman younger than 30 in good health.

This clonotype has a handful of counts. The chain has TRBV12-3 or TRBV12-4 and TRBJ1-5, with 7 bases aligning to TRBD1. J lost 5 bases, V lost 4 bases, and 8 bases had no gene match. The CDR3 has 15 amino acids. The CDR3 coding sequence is TGTGCCAGCAGTTCGATGAGACAGGGCTATCAGCCCCAGCATTTT. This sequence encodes CASSSMRQGYQPQHF.

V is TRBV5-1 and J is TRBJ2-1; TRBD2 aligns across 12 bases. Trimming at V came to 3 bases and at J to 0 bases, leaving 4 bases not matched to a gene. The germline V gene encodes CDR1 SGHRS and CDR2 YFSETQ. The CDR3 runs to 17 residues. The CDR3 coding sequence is TGCGCCAGCAGCTCTTCGACTAGCGGGAGCTCCTACAATGAGCAGTTCTTC. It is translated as CASSSSTSGSSYNEQFF.

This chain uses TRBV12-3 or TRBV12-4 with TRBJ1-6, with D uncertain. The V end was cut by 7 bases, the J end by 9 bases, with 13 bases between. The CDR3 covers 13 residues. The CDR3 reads CASTLSSGSPLHF. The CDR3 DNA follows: TGTGCCAGCACCCTGAGTAGCGGTTCACCCCTCCACTTT.

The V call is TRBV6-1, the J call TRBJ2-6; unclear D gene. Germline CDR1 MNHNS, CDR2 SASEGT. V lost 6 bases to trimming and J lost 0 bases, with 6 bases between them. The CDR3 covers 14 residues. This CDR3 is CASRKSSGANVLTF. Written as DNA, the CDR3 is TGTGCCAGCAGAAAAAGCTCTGGGGCCAACGTCCTGACTTTC.

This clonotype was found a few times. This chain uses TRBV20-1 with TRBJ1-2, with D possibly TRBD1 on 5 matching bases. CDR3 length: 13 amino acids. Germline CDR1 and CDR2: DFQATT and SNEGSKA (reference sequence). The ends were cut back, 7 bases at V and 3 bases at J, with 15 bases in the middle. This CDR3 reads CSVQDNRYYGYTF. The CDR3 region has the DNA TGCAGTGTACAGGACAACCGGTACTATGGCTACACCTTC.

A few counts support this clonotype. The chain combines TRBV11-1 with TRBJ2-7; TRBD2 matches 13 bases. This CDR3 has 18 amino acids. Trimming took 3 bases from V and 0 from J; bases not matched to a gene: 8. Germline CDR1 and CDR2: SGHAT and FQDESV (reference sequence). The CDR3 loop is CASSLGRGLAGPSYEQYF. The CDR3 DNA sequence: TGTGCCAGCAGCTTGGGGAGGGGACTAGCGGGACCCTCCTACGAGCAGTACTTC.

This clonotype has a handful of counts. The CDR3 DNA follows: TGCAGTGCTAGAGCCCCGCCCGGACAGGGGGCCTCCGAGCAGTACTTC. Protein product: CSARAPPGQGASEQYF. The chain carries TRBV20-1 and TRBJ2-7, with 11 bases identical to TRBD1. The junction had 11 bases not matched to a gene; V was cut back by 1 base and J by 6 bases. The CDR3 runs to 16 residues. CDR1 and CDR2 (germline): DFQATT, SNEGSKA (reference sequence).

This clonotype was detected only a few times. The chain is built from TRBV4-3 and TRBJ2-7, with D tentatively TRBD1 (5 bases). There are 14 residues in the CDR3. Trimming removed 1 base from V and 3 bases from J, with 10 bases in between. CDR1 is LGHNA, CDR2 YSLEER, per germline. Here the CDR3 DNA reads TGCGCCAGCAGCCAAGGACCAGGGATCTACGAGCAGTACTTC. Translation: CASSQGPGIYEQYF.

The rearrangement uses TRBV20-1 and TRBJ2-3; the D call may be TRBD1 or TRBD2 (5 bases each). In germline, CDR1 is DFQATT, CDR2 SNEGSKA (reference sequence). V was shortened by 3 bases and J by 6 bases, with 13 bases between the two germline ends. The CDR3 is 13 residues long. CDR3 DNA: TGCAGTGCTAGGAGAGGGGTAGTGGATACGCAGTATTTT. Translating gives CSARRGVVDTQYF.

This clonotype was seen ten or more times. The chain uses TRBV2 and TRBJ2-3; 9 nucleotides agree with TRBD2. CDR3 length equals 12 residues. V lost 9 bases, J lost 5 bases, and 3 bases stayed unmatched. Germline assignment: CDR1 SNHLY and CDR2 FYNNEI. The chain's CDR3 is CASSGGGDTQYF. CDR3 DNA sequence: TGTGCCAGTAGCGGGGGAGGAGATACGCAGTATTTT. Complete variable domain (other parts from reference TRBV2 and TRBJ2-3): EPEVTQTPSHQVTQMGQEVILRCVPISNHLYFYWYRQILGQKVEFLVSFYNNEISEKSEIFDDQFSVERPDGSNFTLKIRSTKLEDSAMYFCASSGGGDTQYFGPGTRLTVL.

In DNA, the CDR3 is TGTGCCAGCAGCTTTTTGCCCGGACAGGGGGACACCGGGGAGCTGTTTTTT. Its protein product is CASSFLPGQGDTGELFF. The chain has TRBV7-9 and TRBJ2-2, with 10 positions matching TRBD1. Germline trimming cut 3 bases from V and 3 bases from J; bases unmatched to any gene: 7. CDR3 length: 17 residues. The V gene's germline CDR1 is SEHNR and CDR2 FQNEAQ (reference sequence).

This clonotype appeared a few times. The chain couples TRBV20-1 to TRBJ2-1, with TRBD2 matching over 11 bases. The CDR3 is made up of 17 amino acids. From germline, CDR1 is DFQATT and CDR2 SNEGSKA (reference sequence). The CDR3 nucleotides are TGCATGGGGAGGCTAGCGGGAGGCTGGTACTCCTACAATGAGCAGTTCTTC. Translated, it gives CMGRLAGGWYSYNEQFF.

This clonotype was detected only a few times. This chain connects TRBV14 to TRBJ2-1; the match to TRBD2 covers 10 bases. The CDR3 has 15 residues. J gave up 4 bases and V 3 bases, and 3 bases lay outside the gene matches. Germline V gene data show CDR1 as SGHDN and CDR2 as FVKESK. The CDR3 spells CASSQSGGAYNEQFF. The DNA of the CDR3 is TGTGCCAGCAGCCAGAGCGGGGGGGCATACAATGAGCAGTTCTTC.

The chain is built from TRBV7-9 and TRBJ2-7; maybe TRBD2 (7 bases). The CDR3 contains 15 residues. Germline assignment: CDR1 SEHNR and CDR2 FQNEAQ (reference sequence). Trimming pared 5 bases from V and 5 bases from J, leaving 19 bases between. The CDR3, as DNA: TGTGCCAGCAGCACAGGTTGGCGGGGGCGACACGAGCAGTACTTC. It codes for CASSTGWRGRHEQYF. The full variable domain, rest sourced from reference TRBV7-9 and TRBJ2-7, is DTGVSQNPRHKITKRGQNVTFRCDPISEHNRLYWYRQTLGQGPEFLTYFQNEAQLEKSRLLSDRFSAERPKGSFSTLEIQRTEQGDSAMYLCASSTGWRGRHEQYFGPGTRLTVT.

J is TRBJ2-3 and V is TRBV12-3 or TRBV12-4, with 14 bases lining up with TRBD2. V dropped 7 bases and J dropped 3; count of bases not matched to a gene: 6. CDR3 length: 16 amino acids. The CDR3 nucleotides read TGTGCCAGCACCCTGACTAGCGGGAGGGAAACAGATACGCAGTATTTT. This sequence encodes CASTLTSGRETDTQYF.

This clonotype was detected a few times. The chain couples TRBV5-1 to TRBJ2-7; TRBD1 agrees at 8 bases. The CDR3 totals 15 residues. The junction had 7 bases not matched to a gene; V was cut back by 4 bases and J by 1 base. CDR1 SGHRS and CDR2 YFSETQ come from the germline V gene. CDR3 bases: TGCGCCAGCAGCCGGGGGACAGGCGATTCCTACGAGCAGTACTTC. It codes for CASSRGTGDSYEQYF.

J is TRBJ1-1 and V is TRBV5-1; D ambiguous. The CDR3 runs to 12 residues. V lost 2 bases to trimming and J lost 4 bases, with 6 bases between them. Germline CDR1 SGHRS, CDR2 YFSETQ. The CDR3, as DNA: TGCGCCAGCAGCTTACAGAGCACTGAAGCTTTCTTT. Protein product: CASSLQSTEAFF.

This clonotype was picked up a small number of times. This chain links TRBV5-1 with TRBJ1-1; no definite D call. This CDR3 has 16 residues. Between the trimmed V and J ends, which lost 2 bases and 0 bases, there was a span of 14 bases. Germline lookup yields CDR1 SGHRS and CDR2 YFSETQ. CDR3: CASSFPAGSLNTEAFF. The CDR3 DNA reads TGCGCCAGCAGCTTCCCCGCCGGAAGCTTGAACACTGAAGCTTTCTTT.

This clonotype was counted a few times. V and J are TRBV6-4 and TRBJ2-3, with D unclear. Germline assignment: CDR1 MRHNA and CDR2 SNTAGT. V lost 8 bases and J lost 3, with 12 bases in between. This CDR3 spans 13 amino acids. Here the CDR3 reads CASGDGVTDTQYF. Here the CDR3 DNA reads TGTGCCAGCGGCGATGGGGTGACAGATACGCAGTATTTT.

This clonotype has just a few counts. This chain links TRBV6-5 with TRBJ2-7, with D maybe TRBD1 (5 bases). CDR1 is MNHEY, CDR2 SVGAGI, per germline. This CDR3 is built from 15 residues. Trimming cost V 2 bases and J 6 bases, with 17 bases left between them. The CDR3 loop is CASSYVQGTVGEQYF. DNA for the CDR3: TGTGCCAGCAGTTACGTTCAGGGTACAGTAGGCGAGCAGTACTTC.